Presented here are 3 T cell receptor beta chains from one specimen sequenced in a study of beta chain features in type 1 diabetes. The study reverse transcribed the entire isolated RNA, so it sequenced expressed TCRB transcripts. Some clones are missing from TCRdb's copy, which holds only in-frame ones; the method was immunoSEQ multiplex PCR. The table includes hundreds of thousands of clones, around 12% detected once. Sequencing input: naive CD4+ T cells from blood. These receptors came from a man between 18 and 35 years old in good health.

The CDR3: CASSPTWRSGRRDRTDTQYF. CDR3 sequence (DNA): TGTGCCAGCAGCCCCACCTGGCGTAGCGGGAGACGGGACAGAACAGATACGCAGTATTTT. This sequence joins TRBV4-2 and TRBJ2-3, with 9 bases fitting TRBD2. The CDR3 contains 20 residues. Trimming removed 4 bases from V and 3 bases from J; junction bases left unmatched: 20. Germline CDR1 LGHNA, CDR2 YNFKEQ.

The CDR3 region has the DNA TGTGCCAGCAGTTTTGGCGGGGATCTCGACAATGAGCAGTTCTTC. This translates into CASSFGGDLDNEQFF. The J gene is TRBJ2-1, the V gene TRBV28; the D gene is possibly TRBD2 (6 bases). Trimming left V 3 bases short and J 5 bases short, with 14 bases between. The CDR3 has 15 residues. Germline CDR1 MDHEN, CDR2 SYDVKM.

This clone appeared a few times. The CDR3 sequence: CASSPQTSSGANVLTF. Written as DNA, the CDR3 is TGTGCCAGCAGCCCTCAAACTAGCTCTGGGGCCAACGTCCTGACTTTC. The genes are TRBV7-9 and TRBJ2-6; a possible D gene is TRBD2 (5 bases). This CDR3 spans 16 amino acids. Germline CDR1 and CDR2: SEHNR and FQNEAQ (reference sequence). Trimming removed 5 bases at V and 0 bases at J, with 11 bases between.